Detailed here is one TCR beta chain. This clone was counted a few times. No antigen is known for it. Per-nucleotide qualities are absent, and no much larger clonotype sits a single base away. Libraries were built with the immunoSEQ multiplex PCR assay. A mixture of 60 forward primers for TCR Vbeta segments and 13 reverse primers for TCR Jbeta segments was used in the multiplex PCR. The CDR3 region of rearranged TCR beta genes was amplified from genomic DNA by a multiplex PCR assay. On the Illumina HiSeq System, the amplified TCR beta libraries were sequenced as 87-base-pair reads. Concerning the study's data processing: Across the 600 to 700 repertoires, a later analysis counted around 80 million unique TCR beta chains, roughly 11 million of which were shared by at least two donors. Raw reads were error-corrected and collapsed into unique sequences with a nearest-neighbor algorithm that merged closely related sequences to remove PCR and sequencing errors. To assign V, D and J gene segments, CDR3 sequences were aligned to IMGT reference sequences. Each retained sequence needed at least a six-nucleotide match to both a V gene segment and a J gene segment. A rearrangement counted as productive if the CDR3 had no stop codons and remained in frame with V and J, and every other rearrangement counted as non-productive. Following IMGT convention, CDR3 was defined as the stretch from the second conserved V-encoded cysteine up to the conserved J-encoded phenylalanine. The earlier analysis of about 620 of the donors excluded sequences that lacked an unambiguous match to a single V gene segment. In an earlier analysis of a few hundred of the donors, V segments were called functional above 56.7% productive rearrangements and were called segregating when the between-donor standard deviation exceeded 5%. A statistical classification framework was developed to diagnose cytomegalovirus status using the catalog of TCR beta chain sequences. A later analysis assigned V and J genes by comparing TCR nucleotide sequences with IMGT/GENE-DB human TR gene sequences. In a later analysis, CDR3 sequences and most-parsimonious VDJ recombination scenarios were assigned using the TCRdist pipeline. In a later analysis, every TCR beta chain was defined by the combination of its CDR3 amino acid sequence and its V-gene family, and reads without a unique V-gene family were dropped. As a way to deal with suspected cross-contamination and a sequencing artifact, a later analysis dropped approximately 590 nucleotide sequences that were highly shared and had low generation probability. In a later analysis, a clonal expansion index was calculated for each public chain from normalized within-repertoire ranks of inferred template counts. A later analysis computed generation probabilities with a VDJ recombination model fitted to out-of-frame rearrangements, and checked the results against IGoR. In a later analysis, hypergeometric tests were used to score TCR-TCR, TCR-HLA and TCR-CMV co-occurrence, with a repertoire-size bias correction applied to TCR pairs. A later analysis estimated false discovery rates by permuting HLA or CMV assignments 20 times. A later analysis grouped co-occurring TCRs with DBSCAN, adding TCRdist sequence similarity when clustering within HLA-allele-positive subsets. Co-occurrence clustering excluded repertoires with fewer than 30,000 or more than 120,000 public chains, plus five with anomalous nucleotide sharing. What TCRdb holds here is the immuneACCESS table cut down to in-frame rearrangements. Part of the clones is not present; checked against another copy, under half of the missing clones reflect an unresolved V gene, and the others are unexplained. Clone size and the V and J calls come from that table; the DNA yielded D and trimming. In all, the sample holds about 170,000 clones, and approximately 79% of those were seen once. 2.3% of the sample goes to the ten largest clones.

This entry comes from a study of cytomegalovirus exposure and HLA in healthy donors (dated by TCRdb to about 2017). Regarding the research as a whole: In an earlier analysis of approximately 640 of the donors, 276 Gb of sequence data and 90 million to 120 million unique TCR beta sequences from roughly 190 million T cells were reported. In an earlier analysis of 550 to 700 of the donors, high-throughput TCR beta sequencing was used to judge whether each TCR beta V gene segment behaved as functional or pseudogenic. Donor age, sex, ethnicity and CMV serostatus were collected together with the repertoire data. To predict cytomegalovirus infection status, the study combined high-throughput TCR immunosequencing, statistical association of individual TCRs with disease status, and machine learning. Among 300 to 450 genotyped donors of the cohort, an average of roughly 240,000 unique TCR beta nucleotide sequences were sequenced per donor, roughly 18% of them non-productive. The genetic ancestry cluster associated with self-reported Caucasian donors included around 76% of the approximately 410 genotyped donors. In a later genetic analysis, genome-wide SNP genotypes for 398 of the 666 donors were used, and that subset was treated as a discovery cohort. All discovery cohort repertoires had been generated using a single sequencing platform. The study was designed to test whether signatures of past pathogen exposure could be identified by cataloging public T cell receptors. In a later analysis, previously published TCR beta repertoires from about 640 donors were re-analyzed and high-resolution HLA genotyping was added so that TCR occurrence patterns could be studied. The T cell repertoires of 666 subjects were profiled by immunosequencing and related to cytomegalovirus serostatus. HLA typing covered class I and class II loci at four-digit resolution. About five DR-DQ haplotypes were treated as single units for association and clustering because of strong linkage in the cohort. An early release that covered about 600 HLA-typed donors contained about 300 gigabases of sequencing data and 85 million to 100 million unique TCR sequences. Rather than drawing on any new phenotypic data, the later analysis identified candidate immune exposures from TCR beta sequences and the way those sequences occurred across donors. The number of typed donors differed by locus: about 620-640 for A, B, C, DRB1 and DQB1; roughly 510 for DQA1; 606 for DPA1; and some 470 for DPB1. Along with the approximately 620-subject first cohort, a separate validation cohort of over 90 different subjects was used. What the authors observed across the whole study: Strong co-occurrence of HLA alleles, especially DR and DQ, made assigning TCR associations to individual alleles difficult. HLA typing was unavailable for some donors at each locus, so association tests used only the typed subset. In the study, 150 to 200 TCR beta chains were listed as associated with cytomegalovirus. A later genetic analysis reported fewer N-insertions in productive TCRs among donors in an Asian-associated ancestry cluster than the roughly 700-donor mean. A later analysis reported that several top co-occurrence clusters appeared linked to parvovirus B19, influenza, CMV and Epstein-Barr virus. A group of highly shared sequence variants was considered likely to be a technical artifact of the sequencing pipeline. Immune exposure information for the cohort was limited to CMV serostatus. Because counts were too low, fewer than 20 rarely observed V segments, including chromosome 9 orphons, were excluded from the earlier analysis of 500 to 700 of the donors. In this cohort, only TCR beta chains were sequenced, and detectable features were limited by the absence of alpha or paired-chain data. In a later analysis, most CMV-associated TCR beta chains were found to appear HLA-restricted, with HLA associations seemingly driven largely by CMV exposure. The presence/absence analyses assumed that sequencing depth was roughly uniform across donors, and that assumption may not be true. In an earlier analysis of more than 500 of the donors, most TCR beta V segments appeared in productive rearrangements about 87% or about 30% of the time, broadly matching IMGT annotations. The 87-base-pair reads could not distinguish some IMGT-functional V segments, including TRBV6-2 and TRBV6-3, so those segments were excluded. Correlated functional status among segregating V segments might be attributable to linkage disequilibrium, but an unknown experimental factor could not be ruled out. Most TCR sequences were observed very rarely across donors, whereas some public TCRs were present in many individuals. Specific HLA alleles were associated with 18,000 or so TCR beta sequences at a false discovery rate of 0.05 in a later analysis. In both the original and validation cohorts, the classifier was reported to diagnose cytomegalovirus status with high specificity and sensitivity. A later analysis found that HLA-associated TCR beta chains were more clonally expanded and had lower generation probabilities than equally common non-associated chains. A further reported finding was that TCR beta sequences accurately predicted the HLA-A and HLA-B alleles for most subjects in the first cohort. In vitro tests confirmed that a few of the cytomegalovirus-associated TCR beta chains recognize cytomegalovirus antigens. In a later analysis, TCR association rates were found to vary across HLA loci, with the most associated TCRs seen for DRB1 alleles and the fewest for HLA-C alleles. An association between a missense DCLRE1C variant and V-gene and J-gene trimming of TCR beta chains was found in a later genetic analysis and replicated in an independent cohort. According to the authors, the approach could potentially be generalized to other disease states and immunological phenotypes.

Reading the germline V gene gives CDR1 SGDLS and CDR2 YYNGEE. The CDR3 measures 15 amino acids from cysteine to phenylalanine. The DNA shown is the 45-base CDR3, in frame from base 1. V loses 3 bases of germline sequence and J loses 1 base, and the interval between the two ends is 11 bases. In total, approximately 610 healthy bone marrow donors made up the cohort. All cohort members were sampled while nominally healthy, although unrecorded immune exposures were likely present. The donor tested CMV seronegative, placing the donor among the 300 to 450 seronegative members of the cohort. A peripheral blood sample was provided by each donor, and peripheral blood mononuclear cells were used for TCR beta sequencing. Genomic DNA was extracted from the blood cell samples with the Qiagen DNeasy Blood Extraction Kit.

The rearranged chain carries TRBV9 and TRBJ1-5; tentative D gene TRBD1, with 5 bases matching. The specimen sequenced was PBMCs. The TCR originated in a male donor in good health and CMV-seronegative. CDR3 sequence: CASSEGVGSNQPQHF. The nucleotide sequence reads TGTGCCAGCAGCGAAGGGGTAGGGAGCAATCAGCCCCAGCATTTT.